This T cell receptor beta chain appears in the sequencing data of a study of cytomegalovirus exposure and HLA in healthy donors. This CDR3 has 10 residues. Per germline, CDR1 SGHAT and CDR2 FQNNGV. Trimming removed 5 bases from V and 5 bases from J, with 2 bases in between. Study results and caveats: Cytomegalovirus-associated status was assigned to roughly 160 TCR beta chains. A few of the chains that were CMV-associated were confirmed in vitro to be specific for CMV antigens. TCR clusters originating in the first cohort tended to co-occur in the 120 validation repertoires, according to a later analysis. Reports indicated that the classifier achieved high specificity and sensitivity in diagnosing cytomegalovirus status.

Points on this clone: Antigen specificity is unknown.

Method: immunoSEQ multiplex PCR; TCRdb's copy keeps in-frame clones and lacks some. The sample carries 230,000 or so clones, 85% to 90% recorded once. The TCR sequence derives from a young woman in good health and CMV-seronegative. This chain joins TRBV11-2 and TRBJ2-3; no clear D. Sequencing used PBMCs. The DNA of the CDR3 is TGTGCCAGCAGCCGAGATACGCAGTATTTT. Translation gives CASSRDTQYF.